This T cell receptor beta chain originates from a study of blood T cell repertoires in COVID-19. On the study more broadly: Acute and convalescent COVID-19 specimens originated in the United States, Italy and Spain. Sample material is recorded as cDNA or gDNA derived from T cells, B-cell-depleted T cells, or PBMCs.

Per germline, CDR1 SGHAT and CDR2 FQNNGV. The V and J ends lost 4 bases and 6 bases, in that order; junction bases with no gene match: 11. This CDR3 is 16 amino acids long. As handled by the study authors: Amplifying reference gene primers gave estimates of nucleated cell counts. Assay: immunoSEQ multiplex PCR; the TCRdb copy retains only in-frame clones and omits some. That table furnishes V, J and clone size, whereas the DNA furnished D and trimming. Of approximately 350,000 clones listed, about 93% were seen once; the top ten hold roughly 3.3%. Input material: peripheral blood. This clonotype was obtained from a woman under 30 who had recovered from COVID-19. The chain combines TRBV11-2 with TRBJ2-1; 8 positions match TRBD2. In DNA form, the CDR3 reads TGTGCCAGCAGCTCGTACCCCGGTAGCGGGATCAATGAGCAGTTCTTC. Amino acids: CASSSYPGSGINEQFF.